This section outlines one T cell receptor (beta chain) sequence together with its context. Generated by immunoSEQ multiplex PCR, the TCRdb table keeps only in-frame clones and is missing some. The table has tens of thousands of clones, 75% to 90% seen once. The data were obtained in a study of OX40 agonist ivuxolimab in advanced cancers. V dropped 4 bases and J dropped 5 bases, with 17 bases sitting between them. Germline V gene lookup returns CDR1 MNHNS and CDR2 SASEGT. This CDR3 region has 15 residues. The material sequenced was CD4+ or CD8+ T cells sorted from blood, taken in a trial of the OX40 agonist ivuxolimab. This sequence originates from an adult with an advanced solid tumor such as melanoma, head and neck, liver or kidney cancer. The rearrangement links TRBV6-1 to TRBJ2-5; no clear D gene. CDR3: CASSAEIGLEETQYF. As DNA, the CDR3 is TGTGCCAGCAGTGCAGAGATAGGGTTAGAGGAGACCCAGTACTTC.